The 7 T cell receptor beta chains reported below all come from one sample, sequenced in a study of shared T cell receptors in the human thymus. Using immunoSEQ multiplex PCR, the repertoire was profiled, and TCRdb retains in-frame clones only, with some absent. Seen here are around 730,000 clones, approximately 83% observed once, and the top ten hold 0.008% to 0.011%. The data also belong to a second study, concerning human thymus T cells.

The specimen sequenced was thymocytes. The receptors derive from a girl less than two years old with a congenital heart defect.

A few counts support this clone. The chain recombines TRBV10-1 with TRBJ2-7; D is ambiguous. With 2 bases removed from V and 7 bases from J, the gap between germline ends came to 12 bases. The CDR3 runs to 13 residues. Germline V CDR1 and CDR2: WNHNN, SYGVQD (reference sequence). The chain's CDR3 is CASSETSAGEQYF. Written as DNA, the CDR3 is TGCGCCAGCAGTGAGACATCCGCCGGGGAGCAGTACTTC.

This clone has a single count. The V call is TRBV28, the J call TRBJ1-3; D unresolved. The CDR3 has 18 amino acids. From germline, CDR1 is MDHEN and CDR2 SYDVKM. V was pared by 1 base and J by 2 bases, with 18 bases between. The CDR3 protein is CASSLYSRGRGTGNTIYF. CDR3 in DNA: TGTGCCAGCAGTTTATATTCTCGGGGAAGAGGTACTGGAAACACCATATATTTT.

The chain combines TRBV12-5 with TRBJ2-3; 9 positions match TRBD2. The CDR3 length is 16 residues. Trimming took 6 bases from V and 0 from J; bases not matched to a gene: 7. Germline V CDR1 and CDR2: LGHNT, FRNRAP. Here the CDR3 reads CASGHQRGASTDTQYF. The CDR3 DNA is TGTGCTAGTGGCCATCAGCGGGGGGCTAGCACAGATACGCAGTATTTT.

This clone appeared once. This chain uses TRBV7-6 with TRBJ1-6; TRBD1 aligns across 9 bases. This CDR3 is 15 amino acids long. The V and J ends lost 4 bases and 5 bases, in that order; junction bases with no gene match: 3. Germline CDR1 SGHVS, CDR2 FNYEAQ. CDR3 protein: CASSSTGGDNSPLHF. DNA for the CDR3: TGTGCCAGCAGCTCAACAGGGGGCGATAATTCACCCCTCCACTTT.

CDR3 nucleotides: TGTGCCAGCAGTTACGAGGGACAGGGGAATTCACCCCTCCACTTT. Its protein is CASSYEGQGNSPLHF. This sequence joins TRBV6-6 and TRBJ1-6, with 10 bases fitting TRBD1. The germline gives CDR1 MNHNY, CDR2 SVGAGI (reference sequence). The CDR3 sequence is 15 residues long. With V trimmed by 2 bases and J by 7 bases, 2 bases remained unmatched.

The gene calls are TRBV5-1 and TRBJ2-5; 9 nucleotides line up with TRBD2. The CDR3 is 17 amino acids. CDR1 and CDR2 (germline): SGHRS, YFSETQ. V was clipped by 4 bases and J by 2 bases; unmatched bases: 12. CDR3 DNA: TGCGCCAGCAGCCCCGATCCCGCGGGGGGGTCGCAAGAGACCCAGTACTTC. Its protein is CASSPDPAGGSQETQYF.

The chain combines TRBV29-1 with TRBJ2-7, with 8 positions matching TRBD1. Unmatched junction bases numbered 23, after V lost 7 bases and J lost 3 bases. This CDR3 is built from 18 residues. Germline V gene data show CDR1 as SQVTM and CDR2 as ANQGSEA. The CDR3 DNA sequence: TGCAGCGAGCTCTCAGACAGGGGACGTTTCCGGGGATTCTACGAGCAGTACTTC. This gives the protein CSELSDRGRFRGFYEQYF.